This T cell receptor beta chain emerged from a study of shared clonotypes between healthy human individuals. Among the unsorted PBMC samples, replicate PCRs used around 280 ng DNA, 30,000 to 35,000 T cell genomes. DNA from unsorted PBMC was sequenced on ten immunoSEQ deep assay plates. Assay: immunoSEQ multiplex PCR; the TCRdb copy retains only in-frame clones and omits some. The sample shows about half a million clones, 79% of them seen only once. Germline V gives CDR1 MDHEN, CDR2 SYDVKM. The CDR3 has 15 residues. V lost 8 bases to trimming and J lost 0 bases, with 14 bases between them. The chain employs TRBV28 and TRBJ1-5; no clear D. Sample: PBMCs. This sequence was found in a woman aged 40 to 55 in good health. Some clones in this sample may be carry-over from other donors' samples. CDR3 DNA sequence: TGTGCCAGCCTTGAGGGCGGAGATAGCAATCAGCCCCAGCATTTT. As protein: CASLEGGDSNQPQHF.